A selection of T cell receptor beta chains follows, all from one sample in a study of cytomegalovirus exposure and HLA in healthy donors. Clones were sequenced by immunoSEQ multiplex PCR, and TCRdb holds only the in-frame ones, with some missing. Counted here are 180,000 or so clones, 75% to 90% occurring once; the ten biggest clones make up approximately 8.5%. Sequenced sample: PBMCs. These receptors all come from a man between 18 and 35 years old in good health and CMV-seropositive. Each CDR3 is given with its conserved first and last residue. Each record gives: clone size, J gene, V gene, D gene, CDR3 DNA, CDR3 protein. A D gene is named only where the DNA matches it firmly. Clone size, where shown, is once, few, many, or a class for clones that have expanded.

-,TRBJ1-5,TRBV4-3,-,TGCGCCAGCAGCCAAGCCCCAAATAGCAATCAGCCCCAGCATTTT,CASSQAPNSNQPQHF
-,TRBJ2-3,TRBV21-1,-,TGTGCCAGCAGCAGGGGGCCTCCAGATACGCAGTATTTT,CASSRGPPDTQYF
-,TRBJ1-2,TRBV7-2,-,TGTGCCAGCAGCGTGGACAACCACTATGGCTACACCTTC,CASSVDNHYGYTF
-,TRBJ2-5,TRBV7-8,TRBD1,TGTGCCAGCAGCTCGACAGGGGGCAAATTAGAGACCCAGTACTTC,CASSSTGGKLETQYF
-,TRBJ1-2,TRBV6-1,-,TGTGCCAGCAGTGGTATACAGGGTGATGGCTACACCTTC,CASSGIQGDGYTF
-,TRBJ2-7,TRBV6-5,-,TGTGCCGGCAATCAGGGGATGGGGGACGAGCAGTACTTC,CAGNQGMGDEQYF
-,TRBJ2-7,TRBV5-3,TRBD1,TGTGCCAGAAGCTTTGGGGGGGACAGGGGATTTCAGCAGTACTTC,CARSFGGDRGFQQYF
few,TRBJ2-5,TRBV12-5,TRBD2,TGTGCTAGTGGTTTAGGTAGCGGGGGGCCAGAGACCCAGTACTTC,CASGLGSGGPETQYF
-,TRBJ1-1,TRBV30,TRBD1,TGTGCCTGGAGTCGACAGGGGCACTTTGTATACACTGAAGCTTTCTTT,CAWSRQGHFVYTEAFF
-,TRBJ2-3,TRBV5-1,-,TGCGCCAGCAGCTTGGATTCGGTAACCACAGATACGCAGTATTTT,CASSLDSVTTDTQYF
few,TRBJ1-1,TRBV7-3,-,TGTGCCAGCAGCCCCCAGGCGAACACTGAAGCTTTCTTT,CASSPQANTEAFF
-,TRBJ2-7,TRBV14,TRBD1,TGTGCCAGCAGCCAACCAAGGGGACAGGCCTCCTACGAGCAGTACTTC,CASSQPRGQASYEQYF
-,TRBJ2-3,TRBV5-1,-,TGCGCCAGCAAAACCGGGACATCGCGCACAGATACGCAGTATTTT,CASKTGTSRTDTQYF
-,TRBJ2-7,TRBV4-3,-,TGCGCCAGCAGCCGGGAGGTCTTACACGAGCAGTACTTC,CASSREVLHEQYF
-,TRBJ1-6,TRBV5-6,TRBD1,TGTGCCAACAGCTTGTTAAGGGACAGGGGGTATAATTCACCCCTCCACTTT,CANSLLRDRGYNSPLHF
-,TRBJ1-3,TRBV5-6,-,TGTGCCAGCAGCTTGGACAGATTCGGAAACACCATATATTTT,CASSLDRFGNTIYF
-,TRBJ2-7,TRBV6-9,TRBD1,TGTGCCAGCAGTTATCCGGGACAGCCCTACGAGCAGTACTTC,CASSYPGQPYEQYF
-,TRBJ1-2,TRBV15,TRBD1,TGTGCCACCAGCCGCCCGAAAATGACAGGGACTGACTTC,CATSRPKMTGTDF
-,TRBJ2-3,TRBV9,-,TGTGCCAGCAGCGTATCTGACTTCTACACAGATACGCAGTATTTT,CASSVSDFYTDTQYF
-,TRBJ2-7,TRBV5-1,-,TGCGCCAGCACCGATATGGGGGGCGAGCAGTACTTC,CASTDMGGEQYF
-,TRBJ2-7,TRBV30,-,TGTGCCTGGAGTGTGTCCCTCTACGAGCAGTACTTC,CAWSVSLYEQYF
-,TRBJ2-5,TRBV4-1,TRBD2,TGCGCCAGCAGCCAAGATGGGCTAGCGGGGGTCCAAGAGACCCAGTACTTC,CASSQDGLAGVQETQYF
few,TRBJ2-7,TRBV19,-,TGTGCCAGTAGTATAGGTCGACGGAGGCCCTACGAGCAGTACTTC,CASSIGRRRPYEQYF
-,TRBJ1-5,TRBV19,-,TGCGCCAGTTCTGGGGGGGAGGAACATCAGCCCCAGCATTTT,CASSGGEEHQPQHF
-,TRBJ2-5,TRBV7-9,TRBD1,TGTGCCAGCAGCTCCGGGACAGTTAAGTGGGAGCAGTACTTC,CASSSGTVKWEQYF
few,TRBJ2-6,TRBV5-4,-,TGTGCCAGCAGCTTAGACATGGGGCATTCTGGGGCCAACGTCCTGACTTTC,CASSLDMGHSGANVLTF
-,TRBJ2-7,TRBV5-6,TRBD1,TGTGCCAGCAGCTCCGGGACAGGGGTCAGCTACGAGCAGTACTTC,CASSSGTGVSYEQYF
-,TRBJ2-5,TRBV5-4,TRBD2,TGTGCCAGCAGCTTAGGTTTAGGACTAGCGGGGGGCCGGGGGGAGACCCAGTACTTC,CASSLGLGLAGGRGETQYF
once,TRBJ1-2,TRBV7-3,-,TGTGCCAGCAGCGAAGGCGGGGGGAGCGGGGGCTACACCTTC,CASSEGGGSGGYTF